A single T cell receptor beta chain is shown here with its context. Its specificity is not known. Trimming took 3 bases from V and 3 from J; bases not matched to a gene: 4. This CDR3 region has 15 residues. Germline lookup yields CDR1 SGDLS and CDR2 YYNGEE. Sequencing was performed with immunoSEQ multiplex PCR; in TCRdb, only in-frame clones are kept and a portion is missing. The sample includes about 78,000 clones, about 80% of them seen just once. This record belongs to a study of OX40 agonist ivuxolimab in advanced cancers. Study-wide results and caveats: Expanded peripheral T cells had an undetermined antigen specificity. Relative to CD4+ cells, CD8+ T cells on average had more expanded clones.

The sample in question was CD4+ or CD8+ T cells sorted from blood, obtained in a trial of the OX40 agonist ivuxolimab. The gene calls are TRBV9 and TRBJ2-1; TRBD2 matches 9 bases. This TCR derives from an adult with an advanced solid tumor such as melanoma, head and neck, liver or kidney cancer. CDR3 residues: CASSELAGVYNEQFF. CDR3 DNA sequence: TGTGCCAGCAGCGAGTTAGCGGGAGTCTACAATGAGCAGTTCTTC.